The 14 T cell receptor beta chains reported below all come from one sample, sequenced in a study of shared clonotypes between healthy human individuals. TCRdb's table, derived via immunoSEQ multiplex PCR, lists solely in-frame clones and lacks some. The table records about 800,000 clones, around 96% of them present only once. It was CD45RO-negative cells, positively selected for CCR7, that made up naive CD8 cells, with terminally differentiated effector memory CD45RA+ cells excluded. The sample was naive CD8+ T cells sorted from blood. The receptors shown here come from a man between 25 and 39 years old in good health.

The chain carries TRBV27 and TRBJ1-1; D is unclear. V was pared by 3 bases and J by 1 base, with 3 bases between. Per germline, CDR1 MNHEY and CDR2 SMNVEV (reference sequence). CDR3 length: 12 residues. CDR3 sequence (DNA): TGTGCCAGCAGTTTGAAGAACACTGAAGCTTTCTTT. Residues: CASSLKNTEAFF.

The CDR3 protein is CATIPREGSTDTQYF. CDR3 nucleotide sequence: TGTGCCACCATCCCGCGGGAGGGGAGCACAGATACGCAGTATTTT. The rearrangement uses TRBV15 and TRBJ2-3; TRBD2 aligns across 9 bases. Trimming took 7 bases from V and 0 from J; bases not matched to a gene: 5. Germline V gene sequence: CDR1 LNHNV, CDR2 YYDKDF (reference sequence). The CDR3 sequence is 15 residues long.

This sequence joins TRBV7-9 and TRBJ2-5; tentatively, D is TRBD2 (6 bases). Trimming removed 3 bases at V and 4 bases at J, with 15 bases between. This CDR3 has 15 residues. The germline V gene encodes CDR1 SEHNR and CDR2 FQNEAQ (reference sequence). In DNA, the CDR3 is TGTGCCAGCAGCTTTTTGCGGGAATGGGGAGAGACCCAGTACTTC. Its translation is CASSFLREWGETQYF.

The rearrangement uses TRBV29-1 and TRBJ2-1; 7 bases fit TRBD1. This CDR3 has 12 amino acids. After removal of 6 bases from V and 6 bases from J, the junction contained 5 bases not matched to a gene. CDR1 and CDR2 (germline): SQVTM, ANQGSEA. The CDR3 sequence is CSVRRQGNEQFF. The CDR3 DNA is TGCAGCGTCCGAAGACAGGGCAATGAGCAGTTCTTC.

V gene TRBV7-9 combines with J gene TRBJ2-3, with D perhaps matching TRBD1 or TRBD2 (5 bases each). The V end lost 5 bases, the J end lost 4 bases, and 25 bases lay between the germline ends. The CDR3 has 18 amino acids. Per the germline V gene, CDR1 is SEHNR and CDR2 is FQNEAQ (reference sequence). In DNA, the CDR3 is TGTGCCAGCAGCCTGGCTCCTGGGCAGGGAGTGGGCGCAGATACGCAGTATTTT. Its translation: CASSLAPGQGVGADTQYF.

V is TRBV19 and J is TRBJ2-1, with 7 bases matching TRBD1. J was trimmed by 3 bases and V by 5 bases; bases with no gene match: 1. The CDR3 is made up of 13 amino acids. Germline CDR1 reads LNHDA; CDR2 reads SQIVND (reference sequence). DNA for the CDR3: TGTGCCAGTAGTTGGGACAGCTACAATGAGCAGTTCTTC. This encodes CASSWDSYNEQFF.

The V and J genes are TRBV27 and TRBJ2-7; 7 nucleotides line up with TRBD1. This CDR3 contains 14 residues. The V gene's germline CDR1 is MNHEY and CDR2 SMNVEV (reference sequence). After removal of 0 bases from V and 3 bases from J, the junction contained 2 bases not matched to a gene. Here the CDR3 DNA reads TGTGCCAGCAGTTTATCGCCAGGGGGCTACGAGCAGTACTTC. This translates into CASSLSPGGYEQYF.

The chain combines TRBV27 with TRBJ1-1, with no clear D. CDR1 and CDR2 from the germline V gene are MNHEY and SMNVEV (reference sequence). The CDR3 has 14 amino acids. V lost 7 bases and J lost 8, with 20 bases in between. The CDR3 DNA reads as TGTGCCAGCACTCAACCCGGACTGGCTGGGGAAGCTTTCTTT. This codes for CASTQPGLAGEAFF.

CDR3 loop: CASSPPGQGARGPPAGYAFF. The CDR3 region has the DNA TGCGCCAGCAGCCCTCCCGGACAGGGGGCGAGGGGTCCGCCCGCAGGGTATGCTTTCTTT. V is TRBV4-1 and J is TRBJ1-1; 11 bases match TRBD1. Germline loops: CDR1 MGHRA, CDR2 YSYEKL. The J segment lost 11 bases and the V segment lost 4 bases, leaving 27 bases of the junction unmatched. The length of the CDR3 is 20 residues.

This sequence joins TRBV6-1 and TRBJ2-1; D is uncertain. This CDR3 region has 13 residues. Per germline, CDR1 MNHNS and CDR2 SASEGT. The V gene lost 10 bases and the J gene lost 0 bases, with 10 bases spanning the gap. The DNA of the CDR3 is TGTGCCACGGCGGCCTACTCCTACAATGAGCAGTTCTTC. It specifies CATAAYSYNEQFF.

Written as DNA, the CDR3 is TGCGCCAGCAGCCAAGATGAGTATAATGAGCAGTTCTTC. This encodes CASSQDEYNEQFF. The genes are TRBV4-1 and TRBJ2-1, with unresolved D. CDR1 and CDR2 from the germline V gene are MGHRA and YSYEKL. Trimming pared 0 bases from V and 7 bases from J, leaving 7 bases between. CDR3 length: 13 residues.

The chain links TRBV5-4 to TRBJ1-2; D gene uncertain. CDR1 and CDR2 from the germline V gene are SGHNT and YYREEE (reference sequence). The CDR3 spans 13 residues. The germline V and J ends were trimmed by 4 bases and 3 bases, with 10 bases remaining between them. DNA for the CDR3: TGTGCCAGCAGCCCTACATCAGACTATGGCTACACCTTC. This codes for CASSPTSDYGYTF.

V is TRBV6-5 and J is TRBJ1-3, with D possibly matching TRBD1 (5 bases). Trimming removed 1 base from V and 0 bases from J, with 10 bases in between. This CDR3 spans 16 amino acids. Per the germline V gene, CDR1 is MNHEY and CDR2 is SVGAGI. CDR3 in amino acids: CASSYLQAGSGNTIYF. CDR3 bases: TGTGCCAGCAGTTACTTACAGGCCGGCTCTGGAAACACCATATATTTT.

The V call is TRBV7-9, the J call TRBJ1-2; no reliable D call. V lost 4 bases and J lost 2, with 14 bases in between. The CDR3 loop spans 15 amino acids. Germline lookup yields CDR1 SEHNR and CDR2 FQNEAQ (reference sequence). For the CDR3, the DNA is TGTGCCAGCAGCTCGTCGGCCGTGCTCAACTATGGCTACACCTTC. Its protein is CASSSSAVLNYGYTF.